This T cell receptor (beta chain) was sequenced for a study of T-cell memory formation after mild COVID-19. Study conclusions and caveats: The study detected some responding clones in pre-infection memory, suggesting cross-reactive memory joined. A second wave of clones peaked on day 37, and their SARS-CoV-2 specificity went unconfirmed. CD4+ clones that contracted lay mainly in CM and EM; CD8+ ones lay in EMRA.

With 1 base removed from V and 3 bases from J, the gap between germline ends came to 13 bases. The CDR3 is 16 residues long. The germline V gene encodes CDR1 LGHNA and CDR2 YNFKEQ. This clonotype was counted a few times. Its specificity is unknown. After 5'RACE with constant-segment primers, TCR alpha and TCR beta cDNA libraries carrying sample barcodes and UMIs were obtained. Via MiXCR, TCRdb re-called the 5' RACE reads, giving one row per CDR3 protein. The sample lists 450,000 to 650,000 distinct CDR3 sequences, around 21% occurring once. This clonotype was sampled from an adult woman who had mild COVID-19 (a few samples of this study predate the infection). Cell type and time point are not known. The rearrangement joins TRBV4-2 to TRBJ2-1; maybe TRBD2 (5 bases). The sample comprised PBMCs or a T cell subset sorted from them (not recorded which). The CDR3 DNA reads TGTGCCAGCAGCCAAGTTCTATACGGGAACTACAATGAGCAGTTCTTC. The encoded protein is CASSQVLYGNYNEQFF.